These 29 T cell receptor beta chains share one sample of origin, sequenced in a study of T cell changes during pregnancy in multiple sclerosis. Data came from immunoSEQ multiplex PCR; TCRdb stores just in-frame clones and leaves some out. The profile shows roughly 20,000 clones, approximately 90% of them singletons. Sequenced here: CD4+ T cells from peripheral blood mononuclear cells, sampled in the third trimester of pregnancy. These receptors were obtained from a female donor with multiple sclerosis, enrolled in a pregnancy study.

The CDR3 spells CASSIERQGANYGYTF. The CDR3 DNA follows: TGTGCCAGTAGTATTGAACGCCAGGGGGCCAACTATGGCTACACCTTC. V is TRBV19 and J is TRBJ1-2; 8 nucleotides align to TRBD1. The CDR3 sequence is 16 residues long. Germline V lookup: CDR1 LNHDA, CDR2 SQIVND (reference sequence). After removal of 3 bases from V and 2 bases from J, the junction contained 8 bases not matched to a gene. The variable domain in full, completed from reference TRBV19 and TRBJ1-2, reads DGGITQSPKYLFRKEGQNVTLSCEQNLNHDAMYWYRQDPGQGLRLIYYSQIVNDFQKGDIAEGYSVSREKKESFPLTVTSAQKNPTAFYLCASSIERQGANYGYTFGSGTRLTVV.

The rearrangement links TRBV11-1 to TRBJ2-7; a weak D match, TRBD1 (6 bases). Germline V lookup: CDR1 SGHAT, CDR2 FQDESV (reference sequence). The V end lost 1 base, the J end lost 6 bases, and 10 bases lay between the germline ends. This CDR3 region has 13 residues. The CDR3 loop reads CASSLVLQGEQYF. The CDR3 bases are TGTGCCAGCAGCTTAGTCCTACAGGGCGAGCAGTACTTC.

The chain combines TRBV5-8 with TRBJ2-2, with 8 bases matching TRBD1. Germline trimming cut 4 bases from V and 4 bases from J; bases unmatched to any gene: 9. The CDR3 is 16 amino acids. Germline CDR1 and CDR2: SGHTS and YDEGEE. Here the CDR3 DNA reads TGTGCCAGCAGCCCTTATCAGGGGGCGCTCACCGGGGAGCTGTTTTTT. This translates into CASSPYQGALTGELFF.

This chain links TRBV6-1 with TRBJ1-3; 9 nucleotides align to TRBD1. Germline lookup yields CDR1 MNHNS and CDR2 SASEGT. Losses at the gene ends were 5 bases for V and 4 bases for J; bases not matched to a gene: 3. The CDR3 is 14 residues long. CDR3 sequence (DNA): TGTGCCAGCAGTTGGACAGGGGAAGGAAACACCATATATTTT. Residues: CASSWTGEGNTIYF.

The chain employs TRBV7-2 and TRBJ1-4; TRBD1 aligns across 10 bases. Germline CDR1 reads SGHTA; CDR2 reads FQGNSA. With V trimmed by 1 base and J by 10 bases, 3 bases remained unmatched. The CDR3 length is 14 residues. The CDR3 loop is CASSLGRDRGKLFF. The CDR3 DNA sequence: TGTGCCAGCAGCTTAGGCAGGGACAGGGGAAAACTGTTTTTT.

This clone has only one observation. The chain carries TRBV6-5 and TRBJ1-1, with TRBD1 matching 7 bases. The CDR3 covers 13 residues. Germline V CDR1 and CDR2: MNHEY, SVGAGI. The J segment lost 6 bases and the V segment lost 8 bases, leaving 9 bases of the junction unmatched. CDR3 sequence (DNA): TGTGCCAGCTCCTCGGGGACAGTCGCTGAAGCTTTCTTT. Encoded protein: CASSSGTVAEAFF.

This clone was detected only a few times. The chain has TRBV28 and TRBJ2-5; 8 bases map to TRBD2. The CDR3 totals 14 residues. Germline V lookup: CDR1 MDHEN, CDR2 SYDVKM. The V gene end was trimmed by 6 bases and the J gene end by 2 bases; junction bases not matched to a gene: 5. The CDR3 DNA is TGTGCCAGCAGGGGAGCGGGGGCTCAAGAGACCCAGTACTTC. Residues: CASRGAGAQETQYF.

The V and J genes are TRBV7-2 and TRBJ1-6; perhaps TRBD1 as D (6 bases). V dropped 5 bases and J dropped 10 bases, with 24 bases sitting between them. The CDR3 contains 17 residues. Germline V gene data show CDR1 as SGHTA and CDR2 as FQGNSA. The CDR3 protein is CASSPPRYRDPRSPLHF. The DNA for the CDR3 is TGTGCCAGCAGCCCACCAAGATACAGGGATCCCAGATCACCCCTCCACTTT.

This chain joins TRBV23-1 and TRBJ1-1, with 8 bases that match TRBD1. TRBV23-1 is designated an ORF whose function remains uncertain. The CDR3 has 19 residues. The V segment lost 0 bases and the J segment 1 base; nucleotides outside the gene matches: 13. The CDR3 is CASSQSASQGVEKNTEAFF. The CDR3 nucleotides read TGCGCCAGCAGTCAATCGGCATCACAGGGGGTCGAGAAGAACACTGAAGCTTTCTTT.

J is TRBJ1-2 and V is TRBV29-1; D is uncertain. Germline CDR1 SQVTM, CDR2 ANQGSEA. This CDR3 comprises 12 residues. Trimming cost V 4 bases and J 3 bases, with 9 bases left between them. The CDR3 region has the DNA TGCAGCGTTGCTCGGGGAGACTATGGCTACACCTTC. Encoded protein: CSVARGDYGYTF.

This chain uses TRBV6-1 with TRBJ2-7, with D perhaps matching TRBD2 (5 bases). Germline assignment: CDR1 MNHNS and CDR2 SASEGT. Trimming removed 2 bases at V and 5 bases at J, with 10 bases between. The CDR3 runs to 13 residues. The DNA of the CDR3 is TGTGCCAGCAGTGAACGCCAGAGGGACGAGCAGTACTTC. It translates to CASSERQRDEQYF.

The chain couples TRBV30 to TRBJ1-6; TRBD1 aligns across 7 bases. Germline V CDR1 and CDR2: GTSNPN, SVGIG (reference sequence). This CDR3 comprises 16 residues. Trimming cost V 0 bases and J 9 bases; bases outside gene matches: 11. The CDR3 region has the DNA TGTGCCTGGAGTGTAAGGAACAGGGGCCGAATTTCACCCCTCCACTTT. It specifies CAWSVRNRGRISPLHF.

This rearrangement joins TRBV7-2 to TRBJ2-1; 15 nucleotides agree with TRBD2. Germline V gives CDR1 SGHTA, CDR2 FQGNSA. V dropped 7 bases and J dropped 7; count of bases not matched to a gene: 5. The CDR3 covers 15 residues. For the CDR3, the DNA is TGTGCCAGCACTCAAGGACTAGCGGGGGGGAATGAGCAGTTCTTC. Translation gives CASTQGLAGGNEQFF.

CDR3 nucleotides: TGCAGCGTTGAAGGGGGTTGGGGCATGAACACTGAAGCTTTCTTT. Its protein product is CSVEGGWGMNTEAFF. This sequence joins TRBV29-1 and TRBJ1-1; possible D gene TRBD1, 5 bases. The CDR3 is made up of 15 amino acids. V lost 1 base and J lost 0, with 12 bases in between. The germline CDR1 and CDR2 sequences are SQVTM and ANQGSEA. The entire variable domain, with the rest obtained from reference TRBV29-1 and TRBJ1-1, is as follows: SAVISQKPSRDICQRGTSLTIQCQVDSQVTMMFWYRQQPGQSLTLIATANQGSEATYESGFVIDKFPISRPNLTFSTLTVSNMSPEDSSIYLCSVEGGWGMNTEAFFGQGTRLTVV.

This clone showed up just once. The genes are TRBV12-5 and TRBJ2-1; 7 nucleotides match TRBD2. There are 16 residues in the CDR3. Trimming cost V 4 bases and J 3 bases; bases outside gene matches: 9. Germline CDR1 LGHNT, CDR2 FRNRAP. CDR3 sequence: CASGSWGGVNYNEQFF. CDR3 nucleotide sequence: TGTGCTAGTGGTTCCTGGGGGGGAGTTAACTACAATGAGCAGTTCTTC. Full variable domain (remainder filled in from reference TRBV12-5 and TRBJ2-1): DARVTQTPRHKVTEMGQEVTMRCQPILGHNTVFWYRQTMMQGLELLAYFRNRAPLDDSGMPKDRFSAEMPDATLATLKIQPSEPRDSAVYFCASGSWGGVNYNEQFFGPGTRLTVL.

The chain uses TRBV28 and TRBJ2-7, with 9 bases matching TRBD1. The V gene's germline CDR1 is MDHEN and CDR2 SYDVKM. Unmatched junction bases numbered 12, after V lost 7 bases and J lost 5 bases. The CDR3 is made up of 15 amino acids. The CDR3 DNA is TGTGCCAGCATTCCCCAGGGGACAGGGAGCCACGAGCAGTACTTC. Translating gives CASIPQGTGSHEQYF. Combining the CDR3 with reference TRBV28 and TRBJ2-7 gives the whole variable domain DVKVTQSSRYLVKRTGEKVFLECVQDMDHENMFWYRQDPGLGLRLIYFSYDVKMKEKGDIPEGYSVSREKKERFSLILESASTNQTSMYLCASIPQGTGSHEQYFGPGTRLTVT.

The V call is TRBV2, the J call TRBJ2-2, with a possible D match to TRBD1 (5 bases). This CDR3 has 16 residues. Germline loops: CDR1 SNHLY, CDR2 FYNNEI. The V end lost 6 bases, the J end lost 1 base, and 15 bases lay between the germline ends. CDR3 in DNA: TGTGCCAGCAGGGACCGACAAGGGGAGAACACCGGGGAGCTGTTTTTT. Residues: CASRDRQGENTGELFF.

The CDR3 loop reads CASSSPGWGEAFF. CDR3 nucleotide sequence: TGTGCCAGCAGCTCCCCGGGTTGGGGCGAAGCTTTCTTT. This sequence joins TRBV7-8 and TRBJ1-1; maybe TRBD1 (5 bases). CDR1 and CDR2 from the germline V gene are SGHVS and FQNEAQ. Trimming removed 4 bases from V and 8 bases from J, with 14 bases in between. The CDR3 contains 13 residues.

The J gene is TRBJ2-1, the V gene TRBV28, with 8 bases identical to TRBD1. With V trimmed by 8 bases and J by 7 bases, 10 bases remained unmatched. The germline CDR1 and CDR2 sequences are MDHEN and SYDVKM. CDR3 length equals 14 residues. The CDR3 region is CASSEVRGRNEQFF. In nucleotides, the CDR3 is TGTGCCAGCTCAGAGGTCAGGGGGCGGAATGAGCAGTTCTTC.

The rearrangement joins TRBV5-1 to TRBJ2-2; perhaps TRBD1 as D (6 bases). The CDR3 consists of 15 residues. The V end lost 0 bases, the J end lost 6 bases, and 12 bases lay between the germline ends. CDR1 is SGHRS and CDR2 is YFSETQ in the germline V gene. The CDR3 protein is CASSLVQGSAGELFF. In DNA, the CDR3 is TGCGCCAGCAGCTTGGTGCAGGGGAGCGCCGGGGAGCTGTTTTTT. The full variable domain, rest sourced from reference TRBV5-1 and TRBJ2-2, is KAGVTQTPRYLIKTRGQQVTLSCSPISGHRSVSWYQQTPGQGLQFLFEYFSETQRNKGNFPGRFSGRQFSNSRSEMNVSTLELGDSALYLCASSLVQGSAGELFFGEGSRLTVL.

This CDR3 is CASSYNPGQGGYGYTF. The CDR3 DNA reads TGTGCCAGCAGTTACAATCCGGGACAGGGGGGCTATGGCTACACCTTC. The chain joins TRBV6-5 to TRBJ1-2; 11 bases line up with TRBD1. The CDR3 covers 16 residues. The V gene's germline CDR1 is MNHEY and CDR2 SVGAGI. V lost 2 bases, J lost 4 bases, and 6 bases stayed unmatched.

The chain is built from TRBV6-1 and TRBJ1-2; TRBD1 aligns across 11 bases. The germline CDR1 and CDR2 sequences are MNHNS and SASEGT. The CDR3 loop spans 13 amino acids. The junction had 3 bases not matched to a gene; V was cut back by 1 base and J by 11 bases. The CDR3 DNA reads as TGTGCCAGCAGTGAAGGGACAGGGGGCATTTACACCTTC. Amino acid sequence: CASSEGTGGIYTF.

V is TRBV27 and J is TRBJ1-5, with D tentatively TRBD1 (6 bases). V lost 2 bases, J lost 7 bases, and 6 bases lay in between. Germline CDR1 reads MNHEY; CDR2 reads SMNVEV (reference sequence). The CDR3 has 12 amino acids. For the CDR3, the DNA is TGTGCCAGCAGTTTACAGGGGCAGCCCCAGCATTTT. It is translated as CASSLQGQPQHF.

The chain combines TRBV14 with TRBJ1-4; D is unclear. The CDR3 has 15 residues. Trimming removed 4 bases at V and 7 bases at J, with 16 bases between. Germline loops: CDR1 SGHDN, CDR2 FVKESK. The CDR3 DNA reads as TGTGCCAGCAGCCCTCGGAGGGCCGATGGTGAAAAACTGTTTTTT. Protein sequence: CASSPRRADGEKLFF.

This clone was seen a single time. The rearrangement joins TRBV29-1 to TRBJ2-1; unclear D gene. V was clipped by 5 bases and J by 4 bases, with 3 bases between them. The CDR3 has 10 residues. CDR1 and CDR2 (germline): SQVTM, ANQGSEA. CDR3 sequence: CSVSYNEQFF. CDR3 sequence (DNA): TGCAGCGTTTCATACAATGAGCAGTTCTTC.

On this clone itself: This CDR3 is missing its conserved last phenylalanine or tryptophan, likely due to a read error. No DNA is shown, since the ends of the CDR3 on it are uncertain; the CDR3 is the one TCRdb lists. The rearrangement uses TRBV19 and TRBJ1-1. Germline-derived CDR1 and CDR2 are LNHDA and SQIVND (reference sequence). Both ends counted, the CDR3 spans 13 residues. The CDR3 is CASSMSPELPMTV.

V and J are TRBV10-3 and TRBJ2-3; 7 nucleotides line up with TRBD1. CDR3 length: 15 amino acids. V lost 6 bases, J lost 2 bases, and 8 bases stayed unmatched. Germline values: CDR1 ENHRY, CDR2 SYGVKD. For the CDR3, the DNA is TGTGCCATCAGAAAGACAGGGAGTAACACAGATACGCAGTATTTT. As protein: CAIRKTGSNTDTQYF.

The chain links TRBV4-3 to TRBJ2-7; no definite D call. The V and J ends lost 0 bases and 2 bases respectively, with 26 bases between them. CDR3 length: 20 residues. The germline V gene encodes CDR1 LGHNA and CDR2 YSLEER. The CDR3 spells CASSQDTIRDWSYPPYEQYF. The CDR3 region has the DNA TGCGCCAGCAGCCAAGACACAATCCGCGACTGGTCATACCCTCCCTACGAGCAGTACTTC.

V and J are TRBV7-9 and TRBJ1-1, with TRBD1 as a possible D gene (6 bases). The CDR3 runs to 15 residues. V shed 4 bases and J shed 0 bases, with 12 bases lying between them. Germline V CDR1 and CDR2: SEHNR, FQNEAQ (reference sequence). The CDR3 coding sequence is TGTGCCAGCAGCTATAGGGGGACGGTGAACACTGAAGCTTTCTTT. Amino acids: CASSYRGTVNTEAFF.